This is a list of T cell receptor beta chains from one sample in a study of T cell changes during pregnancy in multiple sclerosis. Profiling relied on immunoSEQ multiplex PCR, and the TCRdb table lists in-frame clones only, not all of them. Altogether 70,000 to 75,000 clones are present, about nine tenths being singletons, with the ten largest covering under 2%. The sample consisted of peripheral blood, taken in the second trimester of pregnancy. Every receptor here comes from a female donor with multiple sclerosis, enrolled in a pregnancy study. Each CDR3 is given with its conserved first and last residue. The order of the fields is J gene, D gene, clone size, V gene, CDR3 DNA, CDR3 protein. The D gene is left open where the match is weak. Only part of the rows carry a size: once, few, many, or a class if the clone is expanded.

>TRBJ2-3|TRBD2|-|TRBV14
TGTGCCAGCAGCCAAGGTCCTTTTAGCGGGGAGTGGACGCAGTATTTT
CASSQGPFSGEWTQYF
>TRBJ1-1|TRBD1|-|TRBV6-1
TGTGCCAGCTCTACAGGGGAGAGTTGGACCACTGAAGCTTTCTTT
CASSTGESWTTEAFF
>TRBJ2-7|TRBD1|-|TRBV5-4
TGTGCCAGCAGAGCTCGGGACAGCTCCTACGAGCAGTACTTC
CASRARDSSYEQYF
>TRBJ2-2|-|-|TRBV11-3
TGTGCCAGCACCCCTAGGAGGGCCGGCACCGGGGAGCTGTTTTTT
CASTPRRAGTGELFF
>TRBJ2-5|TRBD2|-|TRBV7-3
TGTGCCAGCAGCCTTTTAGCGGGGGAGGACCAAGAGACCCAGTACTTC
CASSLLAGEDQETQYF
>TRBJ2-3|TRBD2|-|TRBV9
TGTGCCAGCAGCGTAGACGTGGGGGGGATCACAGATACGCAGTATTTT
CASSVDVGGITDTQYF
>TRBJ1-1|-|-|TRBV19
TGTGCCAGTAGTAAGCCCCCCAGGGGCACTGAAGCTTTCTTT
CASSKPPRGTEAFF
>TRBJ1-5|-|few|TRBV30
TGTGCCTGGAGTGTACGGGAGGTAGGCAGTAGCAATCAGCCCCAGCATTTT
CAWSVREVGSSNQPQHF
>TRBJ2-1|-|-|TRBV27
TGTGCCACCCACATAGGGGGAAATAACAATGAGCAGTTCTTC
CATHIGGNNNEQFF
>TRBJ2-1|-|-|TRBV27
TGTGCCAGCAGGGCAGCAGGGGCCCCTTCTCACAATGAGCAGTTCTTC
CASRAAGAPSHNEQFF
>TRBJ2-2|-|-|TRBV27
TGTGCCAGCAGTTTATTCGCGGTAGGGGACACCGGGGAGCTGTTTTTT
CASSLFAVGDTGELFF
>TRBJ2-7|-|-|TRBV9
TGTGCCAGCAGCGCGGAGGACAGTACCTACGAGCAGTACTTC
CASSAEDSTYEQYF
>TRBJ2-4|-|-|TRBV6-5
TGTGCCAGCAGCCCTCGTCGGGATGGAAACATTCAGTACTTC
CASSPRRDGNIQYF
>TRBJ2-3|-|-|TRBV11-1
TGTGCCAGCAGCTTAGTCGCAGACTCGGATACGCAGTATTTT
CASSLVADSDTQYF
>TRBJ2-5|-|-|TRBV9
TGTGCCAGCAGCTCGCCCGGAGGCCAAGAGACCCAGTACTTC
CASSSPGGQETQYF
>TRBJ2-7|-|-|TRBV10-2
TGCGCCGGCGGGGACGGATACGAGCAGTACTTC
CAGGDGYEQYF
>TRBJ2-5|TRBD2|-|TRBV6-5
TGTGCCAGCAGTTTGCGCGGGGGGAGGGTGACCCAGTACTTC
CASSLRGGRVTQYF
>TRBJ1-4|-|-|TRBV7-9
TGTGCCAGCATAGCGGATGGGGTTGGTAAAAAACTGTTTTTT
CASIADGVGKKLFF
>TRBJ1-1|-|-|TRBV7-3
TGTGCCAGCAGCTTAAGGCAGGGGACCACTGAAGCTTTCTTT
CASSLRQGTTEAFF
>TRBJ1-3|TRBD1|-|TRBV6-5
TGTGCCAGCAGCTATGGGACAGGAGGAAACACCATATATTTT
CASSYGTGGNTIYF
>TRBJ2-3|TRBD2|-|TRBV19
TGTGCCAGTAGTATCCCTAATGGCGGGGGGGCACCAGATACGCAGTATTTT
CASSIPNGGGAPDTQYF